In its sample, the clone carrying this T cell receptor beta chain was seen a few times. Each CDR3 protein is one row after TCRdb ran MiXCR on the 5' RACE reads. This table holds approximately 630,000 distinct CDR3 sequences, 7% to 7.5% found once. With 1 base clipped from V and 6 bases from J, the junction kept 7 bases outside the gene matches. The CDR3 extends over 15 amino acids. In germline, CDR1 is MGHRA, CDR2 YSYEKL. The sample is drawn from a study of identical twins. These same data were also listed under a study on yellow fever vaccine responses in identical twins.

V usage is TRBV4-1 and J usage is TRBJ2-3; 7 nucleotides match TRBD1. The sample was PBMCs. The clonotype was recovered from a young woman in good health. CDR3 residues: CASSQGQGFADTQYF. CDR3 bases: TGCGCCAGCAGCCAAGGACAGGGTTTTGCGGATACGCAGTATTTT.